A single sample gave rise to the 8 T cell receptor beta chains below, sequenced in a study of blood T cells in healthy people across ages. The use of a sample-barcoded 5' primer and a J-beta primer mix characterized a second PCR of roughly 6 to 11 cycles. MiXCR, applied by TCRdb to the 5' RACE reads, yields one record per CDR3 protein. The table lists fewer than 1,200,000 distinct CDR3 sequences, about 25% of them singletons. This same sample was also taken into another study, of T cells of mothers and their children.

The specimen was blood. The origin of the receptors is a girl under 10 years old in good health.

The V and J genes are TRBV5-8 and TRBJ2-7; 9 bases are shared with TRBD2. CDR3 length: 16 residues. V shed 2 bases, J shed 5 bases, and the junction held 11 bases outside the gene matches. Germline V gene data show CDR1 as SGHTS and CDR2 as YDEGEE. This CDR3 is CASSLRLAGSFDEQYF. For the CDR3, the DNA is TGTGCCAGCAGCTTAAGGCTAGCGGGAAGTTTCGACGAGCAGTACTTC.

This clonotype came up many times. The rearrangement joins TRBV9 to TRBJ1-5, with D possibly matching TRBD1 (6 bases). V was clipped by 3 bases and J by 3 bases, with 10 bases between them. Germline CDR1 reads SGDLS; CDR2 reads YYNGEE. The CDR3 length is 14 residues. The DNA for the CDR3 is TGTGCCAGCAGCGAGGGGGGAAACAATCAGCCCCAGCATTTT. Translated, it gives CASSEGGNNQPQHF.

This clonotype was counted only a few times. V gene TRBV4-3 combines with J gene TRBJ2-1; D may match TRBD1 or TRBD2 (6 bases each). The V gene lost 0 bases and the J gene lost 0 bases, with 9 bases spanning the gap. The CDR3 spans 16 residues. Germline CDR1 and CDR2: LGHNA and YSLEER. The CDR3 region is CASSQDRGLSYNEQFF. For the CDR3, the DNA is TGCGCCAGCAGCCAAGATCGGGGGCTCTCCTACAATGAGCAGTTCTTC.

The J gene is TRBJ2-4, the V gene TRBV28; D is ambiguous. Germline V lookup: CDR1 MDHEN, CDR2 SYDVKM. The V end lost 7 bases, the J end lost 0 bases, and 10 bases lay between the germline ends. The CDR3 totals 14 residues. The CDR3 DNA sequence: TGTGCCAGCAAACCGACCTTAGCCAAAAACATTCAGTACTTC. It encodes CASKPTLAKNIQYF. Combining the CDR3 with reference TRBV28 and TRBJ2-4 gives the whole variable domain DVKVTQSSRYLVKRTGEKVFLECVQDMDHENMFWYRQDPGLGLRLIYFSYDVKMKEKGDIPEGYSVSREKKERFSLILESASTNQTSMYLCASKPTLAKNIQYFGAGTRLSVL.

The table lists this clonotype with a few counts. V is TRBV20-1 and J is TRBJ1-2, with a tentative D call TRBD1 (5 bases). The CDR3 is made up of 13 amino acids. CDR1 and CDR2 (germline): DFQATT, SNEGSKA (reference sequence). The V end was cut by 5 bases, the J end by 4 bases, with 14 bases between. CDR3 amino acids: CSAAEGLGYGYTF. In DNA, the CDR3 is TGCAGTGCTGCAGAGGGGCTCGGCTATGGCTACACCTTC.

Only a few counts were recorded for this clonotype. A read error may account for a junction end that differs from germline. The chain joins TRBV5-1 to TRBJ1-4, with a possible D match to TRBD1 (5 bases). The CDR3 extends over 13 amino acids. In germline, CDR1 is SGHRS, CDR2 YFSETQ. As DNA, the CDR3 is TGCGACAGCAGCTTGGCCGGGGGTGAAAAACTGTTTTTT. Its translation is CDSSLAGGEKLFF. The whole variable domain, remainder taken from reference TRBV5-1 and TRBJ1-4, is KAGVTQTPRYLIKTRGQQVTLSCSPISGHRSVSWYQQTPGQGLQFLFEYFSETQRNKGNFPGRFSGRQFSNSRSEMNVSTLELGDSALYLCDSSLAGGEKLFFGSGTQLSVL.

This clonotype has a handful of counts. CDR3 DNA: TGTGCCAGCAGCGTAGCGGGCTCCGAAGAGACCCAGTACTTC. This sequence encodes CASSVAGSEETQYF. The chain couples TRBV9 to TRBJ2-5; unclear D gene. Germline lookup yields CDR1 SGDLS and CDR2 YYNGEE. Trimming cost V 0 bases and J 3 bases, with 9 bases left between them. The CDR3 covers 14 residues.

The chain is built from TRBV15 and TRBJ2-3, with TRBD2 identical over 9 bases. The CDR3 is 19 amino acids. In germline, CDR1 is LNHNV, CDR2 YYDKDF (reference sequence). V lost 3 bases and J lost 0; bases outside the gene matches: 13. Here the CDR3 DNA reads TGTGCCACCAGCAGGTACGGCGGGTCTAGCGGGGCCAGCACAGATACGCAGTATTTT. Its translation: CATSRYGGSSGASTDTQYF. Full variable domain (rest looked up from reference TRBV15 and TRBJ2-3): DAMVIQNPRYQVTQFGKPVTLSCSQTLNHNVMYWYQQKSSQAPKLLFHYYDKDFNNEADTPDNFQSRRPNTSFCFLDIRSPGLGDTAMYLCATSRYGGSSGASTDTQYFGPGTRLTVL.